Below are 4 T cell receptor beta chains sequenced from a single sample in a study of PD-L1 blockade in urothelial cancer. Generated by immunoSEQ multiplex PCR, the TCRdb table keeps only in-frame clones and is missing some. Of approximately 44,000 clones listed, more than 80% are singletons. Indicated time point: peripheral blood 6 weeks after treatment start. This specimen was PBMCs, taken around atezolizumab (anti-PD-L1) treatment. The receptors were gathered from a man aged 65-85 years with urothelial cancer.

CDR3: CASSTGQGNTEAFF. The DNA of the CDR3 is TGTGCCAGCAGTACCGGACAGGGGAACACTGAAGCTTTCTTT. The J gene is TRBJ1-1, the V gene TRBV6-6; 8 positions match TRBD1. The CDR3 loop spans 14 amino acids. Trimming took 5 bases from V and 1 from J; bases not matched to a gene: 3. The germline V gene encodes CDR1 MNHNY and CDR2 SVGAGI (reference sequence).

The gene calls are TRBV7-6 and TRBJ1-5, with TRBD1 identical over 8 bases. Germline V gives CDR1 SGHVS, CDR2 FNYEAQ. This CDR3 spans 14 amino acids. Trimming cost V 8 bases and J 6 bases; bases outside gene matches: 9. The CDR3 DNA is TGTGCCAGCGGCCGTGACAGGGGCGGTCAGCCCCAGCATTTT. Protein: CASGRDRGGQPQHF.

The chain recombines TRBV5-5 with TRBJ1-3; the D gene is possibly TRBD1 (5 bases). Trimming shortened V by 4 bases and J by 0 bases, and 11 bases separated the two germline ends. The germline CDR1 and CDR2 sequences are SGHKS and YYEKEE (reference sequence). The CDR3 runs 15 residues. CDR3 bases: TGTGCCAGCAGCGCGGGGACCTTCTCTGGAAACACCATATATTTT. Its translation: CASSAGTFSGNTIYF.

The genes are TRBV6-6 and TRBJ2-7; 9 bases fit TRBD1. Germline assignment: CDR1 MNHNY and CDR2 SVGAGI (reference sequence). The V gene end was trimmed by 6 bases and the J gene end by 2 bases; junction bases not matched to a gene: 5. The CDR3 has 14 residues. The CDR3 here is CASRTGTGTYEQYF. DNA of the CDR3: TGTGCCAGCAGAACCGGGACAGGGACCTACGAGCAGTACTTC.